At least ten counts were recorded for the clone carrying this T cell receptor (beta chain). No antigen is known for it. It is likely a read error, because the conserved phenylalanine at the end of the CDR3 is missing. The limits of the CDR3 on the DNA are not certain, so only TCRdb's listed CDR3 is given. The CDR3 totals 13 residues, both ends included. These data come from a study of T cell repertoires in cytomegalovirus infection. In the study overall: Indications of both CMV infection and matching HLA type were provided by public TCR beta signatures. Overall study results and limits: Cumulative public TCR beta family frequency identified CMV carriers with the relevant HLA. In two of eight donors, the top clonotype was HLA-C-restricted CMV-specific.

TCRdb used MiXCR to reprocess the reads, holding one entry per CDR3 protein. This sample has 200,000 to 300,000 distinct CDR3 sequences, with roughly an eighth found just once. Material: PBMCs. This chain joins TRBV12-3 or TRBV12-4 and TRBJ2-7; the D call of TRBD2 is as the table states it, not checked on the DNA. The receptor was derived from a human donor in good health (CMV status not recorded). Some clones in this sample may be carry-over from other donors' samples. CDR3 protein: CASSTSPSGRPVL.